A selection of T cell receptor beta chains follows, all from one sample in a study of blood T cell repertoires in COVID-19. Sequenced by immunoSEQ multiplex PCR; TCRdb stores in-frame clones only, minus some. Here the sample spans fewer than 180,000 clones, 65% to 90% being singletons. The sequenced material came from peripheral blood. These receptor sequences come from a man between 65 and 80 years old with acute or convalescent COVID-19. The CDR3 runs from the conserved cysteine through the conserved F or W. Fields, in order: D gene, clone size, CDR3 length, V gene, J gene, CDR3 DNA, CDR3 protein. A D gene is named only where the DNA matches it firmly. The listing skips clone size in some rows; elsewhere it reads once, few, many or a size class.

.	.	15	TRBV7-6	TRBJ2-7	TGTGCCAGCAGCGAACAGGGAGCCCCTTGGTACGAGCAGTACTTC	CASSEQGAPWYEQYF
.	.	12	TRBV6-6	TRBJ2-1	TGTGCCAGCAGTTACGCCGCGGATGAGCAGTTCTTC	CASSYAADEQFF
TRBD2	.	13	TRBV2	TRBJ2-5	TGTGCCAGCAGGGGGACTAGCGGGCGCTCCCAGTACTTC	CASRGTSGRSQYF
TRBD1	.	13	TRBV30	TRBJ1-2	TGTGCCTGGAGTCGAGGGGGCGATACTGGCTACACCTTC	CAWSRGGDTGYTF
TRBD1	.	15	TRBV27	TRBJ2-2	TGTGCCAGCAGTCGGGACAGGGGCGACACCGGGGAGCTGTTTTTT	CASSRDRGDTGELFF
TRBD1	.	15	TRBV7-2	TRBJ1-4	TGTGCCAGCAGCTCGTCGACAGGGTTTAATGAAAAACTGTTTTTT	CASSSSTGFNEKLFF
.	.	16	TRBV5-1	TRBJ1-6	TGCGCCAGCAGCTTGGCCCCAGGGGAAAATAATTCACCCCTCCACTTT	CASSLAPGENNSPLHF
.	.	15	TRBV19	TRBJ1-4	TGTGCCAGTAGGCTCGGCGGGGACGTCGAAGAAAAACTGTTTTTT	CASRLGGDVEEKLFF
.	once	16	TRBV5-6	TRBJ2-7	TGTGCCAGCAGCCCCAGGTTCGGGGTGAGCTCCTACGAGCAGTACTTC	CASSPRFGVSSYEQYF
.	many	13	TRBV7-3	TRBJ1-1	TGTGCCAGCAGCCCCACAGTGAACACTGAAGCTTTCTTT	CASSPTVNTEAFF
TRBD1	once	13	TRBV25-1	TRBJ2-5	TGTGCCAGTTCCGGGACAGGGGTCGAGACCCAGTACTTC	CASSGTGVETQYF
TRBD1	.	16	TRBV27	TRBJ2-3	TGTGCCAGCAGTTCCCGGGACAGGGGGCGGGTAGATACGCAGTATTTT	CASSSRDRGRVDTQYF
TRBD2	.	17	TRBV4-2	TRBJ2-5	TGTGCCAGCAGCCAGGGCCGAGGCGGGAGGACCCAAGAGACCCAGTACTTC	CASSQGRGGRTQETQYF
TRBD1	.	14	TRBV6-5	TRBJ1-2	TGTGCCAGCAGCGAGAGACAGGGGGCCTATGGCTACACCTTC	CASSERQGAYGYTF
.	.	13	TRBV7-6	TRBJ2-1	TGTGCCAGCAGCCTAGTGGCCGACAATGAGCAGTTCTTC	CASSLVADNEQFF
TRBD1	once	15	TRBV5-4	TRBJ2-7	TGTGCCAGCAGCTTGGTTGGGACAGGGTCCTACGAGCAGTACTTC	CASSLVGTGSYEQYF
TRBD1	.	13	TRBV9	TRBJ1-1	TGTGCCAGCAGCGCCAGGGGGCAGACTGAAGCTTTCTTT	CASSARGQTEAFF
TRBD1	.	15	TRBV11-2	TRBJ2-7	TGTGCCAGCAGCTTAGACCCAGGGGGCTCCTACGAGCAGTACTTC	CASSLDPGGSYEQYF
.	.	13	TRBV9	TRBJ1-3	TGTGCCAGCAGCGTAGCCGCTGGAAACACCATATATTTT	CASSVAAGNTIYF
.	once	14	TRBV7-9	TRBJ1-1	TGTGCCAGCAGCTTACAGGGTGGGAACACTGAAGCTTTCTTT	CASSLQGGNTEAFF
.	few	12	TRBV29-1	TRBJ2-5	TGCAGCGGAGGACAGACCCAAGAGACCCAGTACTTC	CSGGQTQETQYF
TRBD1	.	16	TRBV6-6	TRBJ2-2	TGTGCCAGCAGGGGGGGACAGGGTGCTTTTACCGGGGAGCTGTTTTTT	CASRGGQGAFTGELFF
TRBD1	once	15	TRBV27	TRBJ2-7	TGTGCCAGCAGTCCCGGACAGGGGGGCACCTACGAGCAGTACTTC	CASSPGQGGTYEQYF
TRBD2	.	19	TRBV7-3	TRBJ2-4	TGTGCCAGCAGCCCCGTCGGACTAGCGGGAGGGCCTGGCAAAAACATTCAGTACTTC	CASSPVGLAGGPGKNIQYF
.	.	16	TRBV5-1	TRBJ2-5	TGCGCCAGCAGGACCATGGGAGCGGGTATGCAAGAGACCCAGTACTTC	CASRTMGAGMQETQYF
.	.	13	TRBV7-6	TRBJ2-2	TGTGCCAGCAGCTCCCTGAACACCGGGGAGCTGTTTTTT	CASSSLNTGELFF
TRBD1	.	15	TRBV24-1	TRBJ1-1	TGTGCCACCAGGGAGACAGGGGGCGACTTATCGTTGGCTTTCTTT	CATRETGGDLSLAFF
TRBD2	.	15	TRBV7-3	TRBJ2-1	TGTGCCAGCAGCCGCCTAGCGGACTCCTACAATGAGCAGTTCTTC	CASSRLADSYNEQFF